This TCR beta chain was identified in a study of OX40 agonist ivuxolimab in advanced cancers. Background on the whole study: Ivuxolimab was an agonistic, fully human IgG2 monoclonal antibody directed against OX40 (CD134), a costimulatory receptor. Three dose-escalation patients achieved partial responses, one with hepatocellular carcinoma and two with cutaneous melanoma. Peripheral TCRbeta sequencing aimed to test whether ivuxolimab altered TCR sequence diversity and caused clonal T-cell expansion. The paper covers the monotherapy dose-escalation part of the phase I ivuxolimab trial, which included N ≈ 52 patients. Of the 50 or so patients in dose escalation, some 19 had hepatocellular carcinoma, some 15 had melanoma, 9 had renal cell carcinoma and 9 had head and neck cancer. Intravenous ivuxolimab was administered to patients every 2 weeks at six dose levels: 0.01, 0.1, 0.3, 1.5, 3 and 10 mg/kg. Prior anti-PD-1, anti-PD-L1 or anti-CTLA-4 therapy was permitted, and checkpoint inhibitors had been received by approximately 39% of dose-escalation patients. A male proportion of approximately 83% and a mean age of roughly 58 years, ranging from roughly 23 to 85, were recorded for the dose-escalation cohort.

From the cysteine through the phenylalanine, the CDR3 covers 13 amino acids. The retained sequence is limited to the CDR3, 39 bases, with the frame set at the first base. Per the germline V gene, SGDLS is the CDR1 and YYNGEE is the CDR2. Genomic DNA was extracted from sorted cells for sequencing of the TCRbeta CDR3 region. The immunoSEQ Assay was used to sequence the TCRbeta CDR3 regions. This immuneACCESS table, as held by TCRdb, lists in-frame sequences with V and J called but not all clones. Of the missing ones, under half trace to an unresolved V gene in checked studies; the others have no known cause. The sample profile shows about 58,000 clones; roughly nine tenths of them were found once. The ten largest clones represent around 2% of the sample. The trial excluded patients who had a history of autoimmune disease or who were on systemic immunosuppression. In every dose cohort, peripheral blood was drawn for TCR sequencing at baseline, cycle 4 day 1, and cycle 7 day 1. Samples were obtained from an open-label, multicenter, first-in-human phase I dose-escalation trial of ivuxolimab. Adults with locally advanced or metastatic melanoma, renal cell carcinoma, hepatocellular carcinoma or head and neck squamous cell carcinoma were enrolled in the trial. Before TCR sequencing, CD4+ T cells and CD8+ T cells from peripheral blood were sorted into separate populations.

About this clone: Its antigen specificity is not known. Base qualities are not at hand, and no much larger clone is one base apart.

The full study reports these points: Antigen specificity was not determined for the clonally expanded peripheral T cells. In the 0.1-3.0 mg/kg groups, partial responders had among the lowest normalized peripheral clonal expansion, particularly in CD8+ T cells. Low levels of normalized T-cell clonal expansion were also seen in some patients who did not respond. After ivuxolimab, more expanded clones were found on average in CD8+ T cells than in CD4+ T cells. At doses of 0.1 to 3.0 mg/kg, clonal expansion of both CD4+ and CD8+ blood T cells was observed from baseline to week 6.

Sample: CD4+ or CD8+ T cells sorted from blood, taken in a trial of the OX40 agonist ivuxolimab. The chain employs TRBV9 and TRBJ2-5, with a tentative D gene TRBD1 over 6 matching bases. The J call may be wrong; the DNA end is better matched by TRBJ2-7. The receptor's source is an adult with an advanced solid tumor such as melanoma, head and neck, liver or kidney cancer. DNA sequence: TGTGCCAGCAGCGTAGAACAGGGCTACGAGCAGTACTTC. It codes for CASSVEQGYEQYF.